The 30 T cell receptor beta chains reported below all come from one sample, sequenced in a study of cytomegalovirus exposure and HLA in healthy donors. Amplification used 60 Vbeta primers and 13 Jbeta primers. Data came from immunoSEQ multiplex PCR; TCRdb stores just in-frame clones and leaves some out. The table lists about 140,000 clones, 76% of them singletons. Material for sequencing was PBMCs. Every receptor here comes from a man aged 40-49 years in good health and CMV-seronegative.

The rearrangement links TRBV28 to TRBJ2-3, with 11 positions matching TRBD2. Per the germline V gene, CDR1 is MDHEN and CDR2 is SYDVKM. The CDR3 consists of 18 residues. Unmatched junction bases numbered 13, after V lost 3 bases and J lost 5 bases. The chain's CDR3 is CASSLVSGRGPLGDTQYF. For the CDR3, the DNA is TGTGCCAGCAGTTTGGTTAGCGGGAGGGGTCCCCTGGGAGATACGCAGTATTTT.

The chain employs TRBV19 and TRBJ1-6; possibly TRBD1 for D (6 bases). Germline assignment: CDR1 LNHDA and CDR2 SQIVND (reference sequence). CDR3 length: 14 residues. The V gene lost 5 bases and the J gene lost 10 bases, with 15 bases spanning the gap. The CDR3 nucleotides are TGTGCCAGTAGTCCGGGGGGCTCGTGGTCACCCCTCCACTTT. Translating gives CASSPGGSWSPLHF.

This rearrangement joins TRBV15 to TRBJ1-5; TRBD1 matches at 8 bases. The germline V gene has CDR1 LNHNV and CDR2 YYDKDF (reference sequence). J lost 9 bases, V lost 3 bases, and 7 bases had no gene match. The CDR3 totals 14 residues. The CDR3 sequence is CATSRDRDVGPQHF. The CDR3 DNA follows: TGTGCCACCAGCAGGGACAGGGACGTGGGGCCCCAGCATTTT.

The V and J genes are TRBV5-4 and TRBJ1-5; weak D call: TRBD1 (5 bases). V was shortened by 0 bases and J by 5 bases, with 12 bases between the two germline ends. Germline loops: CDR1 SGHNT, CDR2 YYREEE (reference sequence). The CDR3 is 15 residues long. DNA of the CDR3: TGTGCCAGCAGCTTGGGGGGGGGAATGGATCAGCCCCAGCATTTT. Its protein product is CASSLGGGMDQPQHF.

CDR3 sequence: CASSATSGWTDTQYF. CDR3 bases: TGTGCCAGCAGCGCCACTAGCGGGTGGACAGATACGCAGTATTTT. The chain joins TRBV7-2 to TRBJ2-3; the match to TRBD2 covers 9 bases. In germline, CDR1 is SGHTA, CDR2 FQGNSA. With V trimmed by 5 bases and J by 3 bases, 6 bases remained unmatched. The length of the CDR3 is 15 residues. Full variable domain (remainder filled in from reference TRBV7-2 and TRBJ2-3): GAGVSQSPSNKVTEKGKDVELRCDPISGHTALYWYRQSLGQGLEFLIYFQGNSAPDKSGLPSDRFSAERTGGSVSTLTIQRTQQEDSAVYLCASSATSGWTDTQYFGPGTRLTVL.

CDR3 coding DNA: TGCGCCAGCAGCCTGCAGGGACTAGCGGGAGTTGTGACCCAGTACTTC. Translated: CASSLQGLAGVVTQYF. The chain joins TRBV5-1 to TRBJ2-5, with 14 bases fitting TRBD2. This CDR3 is built from 16 residues. The germline V gene encodes CDR1 SGHRS and CDR2 YFSETQ. The V gene end was trimmed by 4 bases and the J gene end by 7 bases; junction bases not matched to a gene: 9. Full variable domain (missing parts from reference TRBV5-1 and TRBJ2-5): KAGVTQTPRYLIKTRGQQVTLSCSPISGHRSVSWYQQTPGQGLQFLFEYFSETQRNKGNFPGRFSGRQFSNSRSEMNVSTLELGDSALYLCASSLQGLAGVVTQYFGPGTRLLVL.

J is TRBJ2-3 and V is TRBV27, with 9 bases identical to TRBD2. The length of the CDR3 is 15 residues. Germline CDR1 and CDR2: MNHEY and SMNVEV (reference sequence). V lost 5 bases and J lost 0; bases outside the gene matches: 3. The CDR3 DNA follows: TGTGCCAGCAGTCTGGGACTAGCTAGCACAGATACGCAGTATTTT. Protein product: CASSLGLASTDTQYF.

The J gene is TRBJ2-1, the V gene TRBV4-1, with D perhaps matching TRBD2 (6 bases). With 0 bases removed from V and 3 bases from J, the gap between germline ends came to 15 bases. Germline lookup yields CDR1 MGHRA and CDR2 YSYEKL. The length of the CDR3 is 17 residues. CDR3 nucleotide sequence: TGCGCCAGCAGCCAAGATGGCGGAGGACTACACTACAATGAGCAGTTCTTC. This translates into CASSQDGGGLHYNEQFF.

This chain's CDR3 is CASSSLTSGDYNEQFF. The CDR3 DNA is TGCGCCAGCAGCTCGCTGACTAGCGGGGATTACAATGAGCAGTTCTTC. This chain uses TRBV4-3 with TRBJ2-1; 11 bases agree with TRBD2. CDR1 LGHNA and CDR2 YSLEER come from the germline V gene. Germline trimming cut 5 bases from V and 4 bases from J; bases unmatched to any gene: 7. The CDR3 is 16 residues long.

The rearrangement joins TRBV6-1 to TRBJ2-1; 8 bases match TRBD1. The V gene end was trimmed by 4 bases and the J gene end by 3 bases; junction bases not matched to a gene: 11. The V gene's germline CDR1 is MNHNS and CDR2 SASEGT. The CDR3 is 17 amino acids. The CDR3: CASSAQPQGASYNEQFF. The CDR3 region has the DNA TGTGCCAGCAGTGCTCAACCCCAGGGGGCGAGCTACAATGAGCAGTTCTTC.

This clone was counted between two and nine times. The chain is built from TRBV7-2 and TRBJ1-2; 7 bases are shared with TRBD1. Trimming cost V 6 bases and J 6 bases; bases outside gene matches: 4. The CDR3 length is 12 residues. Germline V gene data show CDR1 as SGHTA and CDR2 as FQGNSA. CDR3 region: CASRSGGNGYTF. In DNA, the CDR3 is TGTGCCAGCAGATCAGGGGGAAATGGCTACACCTTC.

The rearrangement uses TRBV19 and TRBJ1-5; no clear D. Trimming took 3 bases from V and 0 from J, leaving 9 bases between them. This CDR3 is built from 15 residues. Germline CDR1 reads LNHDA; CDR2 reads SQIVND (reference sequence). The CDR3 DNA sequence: TGTGCCAGTAGTATTAGACATAATAGCAATCAGCCCCAGCATTTT. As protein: CASSIRHNSNQPQHF.

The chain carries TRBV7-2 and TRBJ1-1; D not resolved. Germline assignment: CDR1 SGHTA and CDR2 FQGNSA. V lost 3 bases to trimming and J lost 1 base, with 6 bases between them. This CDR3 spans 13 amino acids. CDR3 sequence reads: CASSFAGNTEAFF. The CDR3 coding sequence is TGTGCCAGCAGCTTTGCGGGGAACACTGAAGCTTTCTTT.

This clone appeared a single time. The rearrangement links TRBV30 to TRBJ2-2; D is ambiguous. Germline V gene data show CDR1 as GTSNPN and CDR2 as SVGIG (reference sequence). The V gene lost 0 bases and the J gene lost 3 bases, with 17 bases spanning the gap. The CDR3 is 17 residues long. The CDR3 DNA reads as TGTGCCTGGAGTGTAAGCCAACTTTTCCACGACACCGGGGAGCTGTTTTTT. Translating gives CAWSVSQLFHDTGELFF.

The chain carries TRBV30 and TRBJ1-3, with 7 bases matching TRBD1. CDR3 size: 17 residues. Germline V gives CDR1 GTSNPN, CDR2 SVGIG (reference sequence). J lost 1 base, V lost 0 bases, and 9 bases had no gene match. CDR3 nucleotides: TGTGCCTGGAGTGTAAAAGAGGCCAGGGGGTCTGGAAACACCATATATTTT. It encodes CAWSVKEARGSGNTIYF.

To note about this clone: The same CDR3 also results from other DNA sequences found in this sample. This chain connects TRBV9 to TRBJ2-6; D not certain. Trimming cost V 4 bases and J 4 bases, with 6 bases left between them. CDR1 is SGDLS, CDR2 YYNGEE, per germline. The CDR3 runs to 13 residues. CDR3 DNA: TGTGCCAGCAGCCCTTCGGGGGCCAACGTCCTGACTTTC. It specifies CASSPSGANVLTF. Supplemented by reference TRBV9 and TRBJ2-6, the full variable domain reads DSGVTQTPKHLITATGQRVTLRCSPRSGDLSVYWYQQSLDQGLQFLIQYYNGEERAKGNILERFSAQQFPDLHSELNLSSLELGDSALYFCASSPSGANVLTFGAGSRLTVL.

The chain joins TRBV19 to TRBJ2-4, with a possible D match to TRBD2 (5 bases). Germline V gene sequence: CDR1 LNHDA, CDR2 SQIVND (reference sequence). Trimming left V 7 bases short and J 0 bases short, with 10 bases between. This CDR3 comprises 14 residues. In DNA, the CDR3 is TGTGCCAGTACCGAGGGTTTAGCCAAAAACATTCAGTACTTC. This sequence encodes CASTEGLAKNIQYF.

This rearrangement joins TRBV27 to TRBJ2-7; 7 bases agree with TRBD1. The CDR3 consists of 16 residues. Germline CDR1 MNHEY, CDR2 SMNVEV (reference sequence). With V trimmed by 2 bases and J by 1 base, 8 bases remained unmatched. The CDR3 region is CASSLLGTVFSYEQYF. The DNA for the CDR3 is TGTGCCAGCAGTTTACTCGGGACAGTTTTTTCCTACGAGCAGTACTTC.

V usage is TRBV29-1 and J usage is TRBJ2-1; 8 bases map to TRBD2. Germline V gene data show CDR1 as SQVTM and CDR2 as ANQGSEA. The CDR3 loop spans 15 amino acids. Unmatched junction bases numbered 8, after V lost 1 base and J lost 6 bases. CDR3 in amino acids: CSVEVGAGVPNEQFF. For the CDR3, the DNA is TGCAGCGTTGAAGTGGGAGCGGGAGTTCCCAATGAGCAGTTCTTC.

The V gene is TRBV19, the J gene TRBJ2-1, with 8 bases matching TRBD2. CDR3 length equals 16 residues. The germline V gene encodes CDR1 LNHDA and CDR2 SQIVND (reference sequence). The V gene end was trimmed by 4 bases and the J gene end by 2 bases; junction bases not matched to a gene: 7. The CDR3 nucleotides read TGTGCCAGTAGTAGTACCCCCGGGGGGGCCTACAATGAGCAGTTCTTC. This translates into CASSSTPGGAYNEQFF.

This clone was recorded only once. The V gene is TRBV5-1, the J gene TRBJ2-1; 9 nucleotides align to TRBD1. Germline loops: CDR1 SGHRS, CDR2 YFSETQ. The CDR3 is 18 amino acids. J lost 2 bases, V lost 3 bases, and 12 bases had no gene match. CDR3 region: CASSSSGQGLAAYNEQFF. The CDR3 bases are TGCGCCAGCAGCTCATCCGGACAGGGGCTAGCGGCCTACAATGAGCAGTTCTTC. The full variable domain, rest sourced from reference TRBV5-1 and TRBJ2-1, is KAGVTQTPRYLIKTRGQQVTLSCSPISGHRSVSWYQQTPGQGLQFLFEYFSETQRNKGNFPGRFSGRQFSNSRSEMNVSTLELGDSALYLCASSSSGQGLAAYNEQFFGPGTRLTVL.

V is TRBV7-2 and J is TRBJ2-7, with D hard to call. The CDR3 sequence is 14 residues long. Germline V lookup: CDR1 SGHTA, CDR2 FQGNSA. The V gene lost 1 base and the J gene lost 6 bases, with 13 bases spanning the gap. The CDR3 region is CASSLGATSPEQYF. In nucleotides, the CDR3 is TGTGCCAGCAGCTTAGGAGCTACGAGTCCCGAGCAGTACTTC.

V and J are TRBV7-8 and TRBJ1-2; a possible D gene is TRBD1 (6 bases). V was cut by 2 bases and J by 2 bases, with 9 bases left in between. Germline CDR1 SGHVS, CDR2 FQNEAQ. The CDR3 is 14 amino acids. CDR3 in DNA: TGTGCCAGCAGCTTATACGGGACAAACTATGGCTACACCTTC. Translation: CASSLYGTNYGYTF.

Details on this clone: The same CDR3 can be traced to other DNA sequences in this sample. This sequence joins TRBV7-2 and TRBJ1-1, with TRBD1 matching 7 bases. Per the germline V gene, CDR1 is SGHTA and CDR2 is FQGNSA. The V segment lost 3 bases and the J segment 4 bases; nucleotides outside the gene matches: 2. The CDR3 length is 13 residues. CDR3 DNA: TGTGCCAGCAGCTTGACAGGGACCACTGAAGCTTTCTTT. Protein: CASSLTGTTEAFF.

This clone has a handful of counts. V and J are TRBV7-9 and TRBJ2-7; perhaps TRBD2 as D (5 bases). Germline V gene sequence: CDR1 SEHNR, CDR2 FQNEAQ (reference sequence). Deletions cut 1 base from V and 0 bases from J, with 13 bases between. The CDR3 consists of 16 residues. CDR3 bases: TGTGCCAGCAGCTTAGAGGACTGGAAGAGCTCCTACGAGCAGTACTTC. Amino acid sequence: CASSLEDWKSSYEQYF.

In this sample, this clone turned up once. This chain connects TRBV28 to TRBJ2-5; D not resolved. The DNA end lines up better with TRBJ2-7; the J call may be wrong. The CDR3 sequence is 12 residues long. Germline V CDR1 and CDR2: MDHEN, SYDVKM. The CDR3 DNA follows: TGTGCCAGCAGTCCAAATTTTTACGAGCAGTACTTC. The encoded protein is CASSPNFYEQYF.

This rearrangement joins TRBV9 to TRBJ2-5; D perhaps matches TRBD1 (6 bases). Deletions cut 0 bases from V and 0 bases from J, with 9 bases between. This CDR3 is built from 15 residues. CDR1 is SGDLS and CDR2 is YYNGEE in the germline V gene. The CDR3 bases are TGTGCCAGCAGCGTAGCGGGGACACACCAAGAGACCCAGTACTTC. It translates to CASSVAGTHQETQYF.

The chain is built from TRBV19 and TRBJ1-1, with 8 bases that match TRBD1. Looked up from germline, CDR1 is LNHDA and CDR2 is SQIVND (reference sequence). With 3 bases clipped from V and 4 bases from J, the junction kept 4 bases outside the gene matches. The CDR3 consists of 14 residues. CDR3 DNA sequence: TGTGCCAGTAGTATGGGGACAGGAGGCACTGAAGCTTTCTTT. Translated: CASSMGTGGTEAFF.

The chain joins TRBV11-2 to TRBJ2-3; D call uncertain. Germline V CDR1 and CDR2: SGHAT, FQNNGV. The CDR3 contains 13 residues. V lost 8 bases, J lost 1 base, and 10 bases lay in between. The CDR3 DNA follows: TGTGCCAGCTTTCAATCGGGCACAGATACGCAGTATTTT. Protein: CASFQSGTDTQYF.

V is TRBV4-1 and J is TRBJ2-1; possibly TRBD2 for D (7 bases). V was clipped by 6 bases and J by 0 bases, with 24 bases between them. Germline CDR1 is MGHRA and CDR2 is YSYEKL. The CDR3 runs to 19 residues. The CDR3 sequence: CASSPGGRGKTSSYNEQFF. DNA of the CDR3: TGCGCCAGCAGTCCCGGGGGGCGAGGGAAGACCAGCTCCTACAATGAGCAGTTCTTC.